Presented here are 24 T cell receptor beta chains from one specimen sequenced in a study of OX40 agonist ivuxolimab in advanced cancers. Some clones are missing from TCRdb's copy, which holds only in-frame ones; the method was immunoSEQ multiplex PCR. The table lists fewer than 85,000 clones, more than 85% of them singletons. The sequencing here drew on CD4+ or CD8+ T cells sorted from blood, taken in a trial of the OX40 agonist ivuxolimab. The receptors shown here come from an adult with an advanced solid tumor such as melanoma, head and neck, liver or kidney cancer.

This clone was detected once. The chain links TRBV29-1 to TRBJ2-1; weak D call: TRBD2 (6 bases). The germline gives CDR1 SQVTM, CDR2 ANQGSEA. The CDR3 contains 14 residues. V was cut by 5 bases and J by 0 bases, with 11 bases left in between. In DNA, the CDR3 is TGCAGCGTTACGGCGGGGAGCTCCTACAATGAGCAGTTCTTC. Its protein is CSVTAGSSYNEQFF.

This chain connects TRBV18 to TRBJ2-1; 13 bases align to TRBD2. J lost 7 bases, V lost 3 bases, and 3 bases had no gene match. The CDR3 covers 15 residues. Looked up from germline, CDR1 is KGHSH and CDR2 is LQKENI. CDR3 coding DNA: TGTGCCAGCTCACCGGGACTAGCGGGAAAAAATGAGCAGTTCTTC. The encoded protein is CASSPGLAGKNEQFF.

The chain recombines TRBV28 with TRBJ2-5; 8 nucleotides align to TRBD2. The CDR3 has 14 residues. From germline, CDR1 is MDHEN and CDR2 SYDVKM. The ends lost 7 bases at V and 0 bases at J; junction bases unmatched: 4. CDR3 nucleotide sequence: TGTGCCAGCACGAGCGGGGGTAACCAAGAGACCCAGTACTTC. This codes for CASTSGGNQETQYF.

The CDR3 reads CASSSPRVAEAFF. CDR3 nucleotides: TGTGCCAGCAGCTCCCCCAGGGTCGCTGAAGCTTTCTTT. This rearrangement joins TRBV11-2 to TRBJ1-1, with D possibly TRBD1 on 5 matching bases. V dropped 4 bases and J dropped 6 bases, with 12 bases sitting between them. Germline lookup yields CDR1 SGHAT and CDR2 FQNNGV. The CDR3 length is 13 residues. Full variable domain (outside the CDR3, taken from reference TRBV11-2 and TRBJ1-1): EAGVAQSPRYKIIEKRQSVAFWCNPISGHATLYWYQQILGQGPKLLIQFQNNGVVDDSQLPKDRFSAERLKGVDSTLKIQPAKLEDSAVYLCASSSPRVAEAFFGQGTRLTVV.

The chain recombines TRBV2 with TRBJ1-2; 7 bases match TRBD1. The CDR3 covers 13 residues. From germline, CDR1 is SNHLY and CDR2 FYNNEI. J was trimmed by 7 bases and V by 4 bases; bases with no gene match: 6. This CDR3 reads CASSGTGEVGYTF. The CDR3 bases are TGTGCCAGCAGTGGAACAGGGGAAGTTGGCTACACCTTC.

The chain links TRBV5-1 to TRBJ2-1; 7 nucleotides agree with TRBD1. The germline gives CDR1 SGHRS, CDR2 YFSETQ. V trimming: 3 bases; J trimming: 7 bases; junction bases outside the gene matches: 7. The CDR3 covers 14 residues. The CDR3 sequence is CASSWGRGLNEQFF. CDR3 DNA: TGCGCCAGCAGCTGGGGAAGGGGGCTTAATGAGCAGTTCTTC.

The chain has TRBV7-2 and TRBJ1-2; TRBD1 matches at 9 bases. Germline V gene sequence: CDR1 SGHTA, CDR2 FQGNSA. There are 15 residues in the CDR3. Germline trimming cut 5 bases from V and 6 bases from J; bases unmatched to any gene: 10. The CDR3 nucleotides are TGTGCCAGCAGCGAACAGGGGGCGCCTTCGAATGGCTACACCTTC. It specifies CASSEQGAPSNGYTF.

The V call is TRBV30, the J call TRBJ1-2; D gene ambiguous. V was trimmed by 3 bases and J by 4 bases, leaving 15 bases between them. Per the germline V gene, CDR1 is GTSNPN and CDR2 is SVGIG (reference sequence). This CDR3 contains 14 residues. The CDR3 protein is CAWSRPGLIYGYTF. In DNA, the CDR3 is TGTGCCTGGAGCCGCCCAGGACTGATCTATGGCTACACCTTC.

This chain uses TRBV11-3 with TRBJ2-3, with D perhaps TRBD2 (6 bases). V lost 1 base, J lost 6 bases, and 11 bases lay in between. This CDR3 spans 14 amino acids. Germline values: CDR1 SGHNT, CDR2 YENEEA. The CDR3 sequence: CASSLGTGVDTQYF. CDR3 bases: TGTGCCAGCAGCTTAGGCACGGGGGTTGATACGCAGTATTTT.

The chain is built from TRBV5-4 and TRBJ1-2; D ambiguous. V lost 6 bases and J 1 base, leaving 25 bases between the germline ends. The CDR3 loop spans 18 amino acids. Per the germline V gene, CDR1 is SGHNT and CDR2 is YYREEE (reference sequence). This CDR3 reads CASTAWEGRWSFNYGYTF. CDR3 nucleotides: TGTGCCAGCACCGCTTGGGAGGGCAGGTGGTCCTTTAACTATGGCTACACCTTC.

V is TRBV27 and J is TRBJ2-3, with 14 bases fitting TRBD2. V lost 2 bases and J lost 5; bases outside the gene matches: 9. The CDR3 is 18 residues long. Per germline, CDR1 MNHEY and CDR2 SMNVEV (reference sequence). The CDR3 is CASSLKGGLAGDGDTQYF. The CDR3 nucleotides read TGTGCCAGCAGTTTAAAAGGGGGACTAGCGGGAGACGGAGATACGCAGTATTTT.

The chain uses TRBV6-5 and TRBJ1-1; possibly TRBD1 for D (5 bases). V dropped 4 bases and J dropped 5 bases, with 11 bases sitting between them. The CDR3 contains 13 residues. Germline assignment: CDR1 MNHEY and CDR2 SVGAGI. CDR3 in amino acids: CASSFDSRTEAFF. The CDR3 nucleotides are TGTGCCAGCAGTTTTGACAGTAGGACTGAAGCTTTCTTT.

V is TRBV4-1 and J is TRBJ2-1; 12 nucleotides agree with TRBD1. CDR3 length: 15 amino acids. Germline values: CDR1 MGHRA, CDR2 YSYEKL. With V trimmed by 2 bases and J by 8 bases, 4 bases remained unmatched. CDR3 bases: TGCGCCAGCAGCCAACCGGGACAGGGGGCCGATGAGCAGTTCTTC. Residues: CASSQPGQGADEQFF.

The chain is built from TRBV19 and TRBJ1-1, with 7 bases matching TRBD1. This CDR3 comprises 14 residues. The junction had 7 bases not matched to a gene; V was cut back by 7 bases and J by 2 bases. Germline CDR1 is LNHDA and CDR2 is SQIVND (reference sequence). The CDR3 loop is CASTPTGINTEAFF. The CDR3 region has the DNA TGTGCCAGTACCCCGACAGGGATCAACACTGAAGCTTTCTTT.

This chain uses TRBV28 with TRBJ1-2, with 7 bases aligning to TRBD1. Germline V gene data show CDR1 as MDHEN and CDR2 as SYDVKM. This CDR3 comprises 13 residues. V lost 3 bases and J lost 7; bases outside the gene matches: 5. The CDR3 DNA follows: TGTGCCAGCAGTTTTCGGACAGGCGGTGGCTACACCTTC. Protein: CASSFRTGGGYTF.

The V and J genes are TRBV29-1 and TRBJ2-1, with 8 bases matching TRBD2. The CDR3 runs to 13 residues. V was clipped by 0 bases and J by 9 bases; unmatched bases: 4. The germline gives CDR1 SQVTM, CDR2 ANQGSEA. As DNA, the CDR3 is TGCAGCGTTGAAGAGGTAGCGGGACTTGAGCAGTTCTTC. Its translation is CSVEEVAGLEQFF.

The chain couples TRBV14 to TRBJ2-1; perhaps TRBD2 as D (6 bases). The CDR3 loop spans 16 amino acids. Germline CDR1 SGHDN, CDR2 FVKESK. The V end lost 1 base, the J end lost 9 bases, and 19 bases lay between the germline ends. DNA for the CDR3: TGTGCCAGCAGCCAAGTCTTGAGTCCCTCGGAGGGTGAGCAGTTCTTC. It translates to CASSQVLSPSEGEQFF.

This chain joins TRBV2 and TRBJ1-5; D is undetermined. Trimming left V 1 base short and J 0 bases short, with 7 bases between. Germline-derived CDR1 and CDR2 are SNHLY and FYNNEI. CDR3 length: 15 residues. CDR3 protein: CASSEGGYSNQPQHF. For the CDR3, the DNA is TGTGCCAGCAGTGAAGGCGGATATAGCAATCAGCCCCAGCATTTT.

The rearrangement uses TRBV2 and TRBJ2-7, with 7 bases that match TRBD2. Germline V CDR1 and CDR2: SNHLY, FYNNEI. The CDR3 covers 16 residues. V shed 7 bases, J shed 5 bases, and the junction held 17 bases outside the gene matches. The CDR3 loop reads CASKPPQVRAGHEQYF. The CDR3 region has the DNA TGTGCCAGCAAGCCGCCCCAAGTCCGAGCGGGACACGAGCAGTACTTC.

This clone was detected only a few times. The V gene is TRBV11-2, the J gene TRBJ2-1; weak D call: TRBD2 (5 bases). Germline CDR1 reads SGHAT; CDR2 reads FQNNGV. Trimming took off 5 bases at V and 0 bases at J, with 14 bases between the two ends. The CDR3 loop spans 16 amino acids. DNA for the CDR3: TGTGCCAGCAGCCCCCGGACTTCGTCCTCCTACAATGAGCAGTTCTTC. The encoded protein is CASSPRTSSSYNEQFF.

V usage is TRBV9 and J usage is TRBJ2-1; 10 bases are shared with TRBD2. The CDR3 is 15 residues long. V lost 6 bases to trimming and J lost 3 bases; unmatched junction nucleotides: 6. In germline, CDR1 is SGDLS, CDR2 YYNGEE. CDR3 nucleotides: TGTGCCAGCAACGCCGGGACTAGCGTCTACAATGAGCAGTTCTTC. Protein product: CASNAGTSVYNEQFF.

The chain uses TRBV19 and TRBJ1-3; TRBD1 might be the D (6 bases). Germline V gene data show CDR1 as LNHDA and CDR2 as SQIVND (reference sequence). This CDR3 is built from 16 residues. Trimming removed 1 base at V and 0 bases at J, with 10 bases between. CDR3 sequence: CASSIAGGPSGNTIYF. Here the CDR3 DNA reads TGTGCCAGTAGTATAGCCGGGGGCCCCTCTGGAAACACCATATATTTT.

The chain employs TRBV2 and TRBJ2-5, with 11 bases lining up with TRBD1. With V trimmed by 4 bases and J by 5 bases, 6 bases remained unmatched. CDR3 length equals 15 residues. CDR1 and CDR2 from the germline V gene are SNHLY and FYNNEI. The CDR3 DNA is TGTGCCAGCAGTGTGGACAGGGGGCTAGGTGAGACCCAGTACTTC. Translation: CASSVDRGLGETQYF.

The CDR3 DNA sequence: TGTGCCAGCAGTGGCGGGACTAGCCAAGAGACCCAGTACTTC. This codes for CASSGGTSQETQYF. The gene calls are TRBV6-1 and TRBJ2-5; 8 bases line up with TRBD2. There are 14 residues in the CDR3. V was clipped by 4 bases and J by 1 base; unmatched bases: 2. Germline loops: CDR1 MNHNS, CDR2 SASEGT.